A selection of T cell receptor beta chains follows, all from one sample in a study of siplizumab effects on memory and regulatory T cells. Method: immunoSEQ multiplex PCR; TCRdb's copy keeps in-frame clones and lacks some. This repertoire shows 100,000 to 120,000 clones, roughly 92% found once; its top ten account for 1.3%. Input material: CD4+ T cells sorted from blood. These receptors were taken from a human donor in good health. Each CDR3 is given with its conserved first and last residue. A D gene is named only where the DNA matches it firmly. Clone size is given for some rows only: seen once, a few or many times, or a class if the clone is expanded.

clone_size | j_call | v_call | d_call | cdr3_aa | cdr3_nt
NA | TRBJ1-2 | TRBV19 | NA | CASSSNYGYTF | TGTGCCAGTAGTTCCAACTATGGCTACACCTTC
once | TRBJ1-2 | TRBV19 | TRBD1 | CASRYILDRGHRGYTF | TGTGCCAGTAGATACATTTTGGACAGGGGGCATCGTGGCTACACCTTC
NA | TRBJ1-3 | TRBV6-1 | TRBD1 | CASKDRGRSGNTIYF | TGTGCCAGCAAAGACAGGGGGCGTTCTGGAAACACCATATATTTT
NA | TRBJ1-1 | TRBV7-9 | NA | CASSLTGQFMNTEAFF | TGTGCCAGCAGCTTGACCGGACAGTTCATGAACACTGAAGCTTTCTTT
NA | TRBJ1-5 | TRBV28 | NA | CASDGSNQPQHF | TGTGCCAGCGATGGGAGCAATCAGCCCCAGCATTTT
once | TRBJ2-3 | TRBV9 | NA | CASSVASSTQYF | TGTGCCAGCAGCGTGGCCAGCAGTACGCAGTATTTT
NA | TRBJ1-1 | TRBV5-6 | NA | CASSLSSMNTEAFF | TGTGCCAGCAGCTTATCCTCGATGAACACTGAAGCTTTCTTT
NA | TRBJ2-5 | TRBV7-2 | TRBD1 | CASSRNRQGETQYF | TGTGCCAGCAGCCGAAACAGACAGGGGGAGACCCAGTACTTC
NA | TRBJ2-3 | TRBV5-6 | NA | CASSLWVMPGTDTQYF | TGTGCCAGCAGCTTGTGGGTCATGCCTGGCACAGATACGCAGTATTTT
NA | TRBJ2-1 | TRBV19 | TRBD1 | CASSNGADRAVF | TGTGCCAGTAGTAACGGTGCGGACAGGGCCGTCTTC
NA | TRBJ1-5 | TRBV19 | NA | CASSKTQPQHF | TGTGCCAGTAGTAAAACTCAGCCCCAGCATTTT
NA | TRBJ1-3 | TRBV6-6 | NA | CASSPGSSGNTIYF | TGTGCCAGCAGTCCAGGGTCCTCTGGAAACACCATATATTTT
NA | TRBJ2-7 | TRBV10-2 | TRBD2 | CAARGSGGTYEQYF | TGCGCCGCGCGAGGCAGCGGGGGTACCTACGAGCAGTACTTC
NA | TRBJ2-1 | TRBV11-3 | NA | CASSLDQGGSSSYNEQFF | TGTGCCAGCAGCTTAGACCAGGGGGGCTCTTCCTCCTACAATGAGCAGTTCTTC
NA | TRBJ2-7 | TRBV7-2 | NA | CASSPDAKLRYEQYF | TGTGCCAGCAGTCCGGACGCGAAGCTCAGGTACGAGCAGTACTTC
NA | TRBJ2-5 | TRBV9 | TRBD2 | CASSVGGLAGTETQYF | TGTGCCAGCAGCGTAGGGGGACTAGCGGGTACAGAGACCCAGTACTTC
NA | TRBJ1-1 | TRBV5-1 | TRBD1 | CASSIGTGTEAFF | TGCGCCAGCAGCATCGGGACAGGGACTGAAGCTTTCTTT
NA | TRBJ2-7 | TRBV6-5 | NA | CASSLGGTPYEQYF | TGTGCCAGCAGTCTGGGCGGGACACCTTATGAGCAGTACTTC
NA | TRBJ2-1 | TRBV5-6 | NA | CASSPQVGTSSYNEQFF | TGTGCCAGCAGCCCGCAAGTTGGGACAAGCTCCTACAATGAGCAGTTCTTC
once | TRBJ2-5 | TRBV7-2 | TRBD1 | CASSMTGFQETQYF | TGTGCCAGCAGCATGACAGGGTTCCAAGAGACCCAGTACTTC
NA | TRBJ2-5 | TRBV7-3 | TRBD2 | CASSPGPGTSGHFGETQYF | TGTGCCAGCAGCCCAGGGCCCGGGACTAGCGGGCACTTCGGAGAGACCCAGTACTTC
NA | TRBJ1-5 | TRBV6-1 | NA | CASSGPRAQRRPQHF | TGTGCCAGCAGTGGCCCCAGGGCCCAAAGGAGGCCCCAGCATTTT
NA | TRBJ2-5 | TRBV7-2 | TRBD2 | CASSLWTSGGRQKTQYF | TGTGCCAGCAGCTTATGGACTAGCGGGGGACGCCAGAAGACCCAGTACTTC
NA | TRBJ1-2 | TRBV6-5 | TRBD1 | CASSYSPIPGQELTF | TGTGCCAGCAGTTATTCCCCGATCCCGGGACAGGAGTTAACCTTC
NA | TRBJ2-2 | TRBV5-1 | NA | CASSTRQGLGNTGELFF | TGCGCCAGCAGCACACGGCAGGGCCTGGGGAACACCGGGGAGCTGTTTTTT
NA | TRBJ2-7 | TRBV10-3 | TRBD1 | CAISPGTGVYEQYF | TGTGCCATCAGTCCCGGGACAGGCGTATACGAGCAGTACTTC
NA | TRBJ1-2 | TRBV7-8 | NA | CASSPRTALLANYGYTF | TGTGCCAGCAGCCCTAGGACAGCCCTCCTAGCTAACTATGGCTACACCTTC
NA | TRBJ1-6 | TRBV6-9 | NA | CASSYDSPLHF | TGTGCCAGCAGTTACGATTCACCCCTCCACTTT
NA | TRBJ1-2 | TRBV5-1 | TRBD1 | CASRKTGGLVYAF | TGCGCCAGCCGGAAGACAGGGGGCTTGGTTTACGCCTTC
NA | TRBJ1-1 | TRBV6-6 | NA | CASRKGVGGTEAFF | TGTGCCAGCAGGAAGGGGGTCGGGGGCACTGAAGCTTTCTTT
NA | TRBJ2-2 | TRBV5-1 | TRBD2 | CASSLLSGTNTGELFF | TGCGCCAGCAGCTTGCTTAGCGGGACGAACACCGGGGAGCTGTTTTTT
NA | TRBJ2-3 | TRBV9 | NA | CASSTYTDTQYF | TGTGCCAGCAGCACCTACACAGATACGCAGTATTTT
NA | TRBJ2-5 | TRBV19 | TRBD2 | CASSIGGLTETQYF | TGTGCCAGTAGTATTGGGGGACTAACGGAGACCCAGTACTTC
once | TRBJ1-4 | TRBV5-1 | NA | CASCSGAPGEKLFF | TGCGCCAGCTGCTCGGGGGCGCCCGGTGAAAAACTGTTTTTT
once | TRBJ2-2 | TRBV12-5 | NA | CASGLKQGSTGELFF | TGTGCTAGTGGTTTAAAACAGGGTAGCACCGGGGAGCTGTTTTTT
NA | TRBJ1-2 | TRBV6-5 | NA | CASTNSRGYGYTF | TGTGCCAGCACCAACTCAAGGGGCTATGGCTACACCTTC
NA | TRBJ1-1 | TRBV5-6 | TRBD1 | CASSFRQGGTEAFF | TGTGCCAGCAGTTTCCGACAGGGTGGGACTGAAGCTTTCTTT
NA | TRBJ2-5 | TRBV4-1 | NA | CASSQVQQGGETQYF | TGCGCCAGCAGCCAAGTACAACAGGGCGGAGAGACCCAGTACTTC
NA | TRBJ1-5 | TRBV6-1 | NA | CASSVAGNNQPQHF | TGTGCCAGCAGTGTAGCGGGGAACAATCAGCCCCAGCATTTT
NA | TRBJ1-2 | TRBV29-1 | TRBD1 | CSVEGQASHTF | TGCAGCGTTGAGGGACAGGCCTCGCACACCTTC
NA | TRBJ2-7 | TRBV9 | TRBD1 | CASSVTGGIGYEQYF | TGTGCCAGCAGCGTCACAGGGGGAATCGGCTACGAGCAGTACTTC
NA | TRBJ1-2 | TRBV4-1 | NA | CASSRTGTQRGYTF | TGCGCCAGCAGCCGCACCGGGACGCAAAGAGGCTACACCTTC
NA | TRBJ1-4 | TRBV7-9 | NA | CASSWGRNEKLFF | TGTGCCAGCAGCTGGGGGCGTAATGAAAAACTGTTTTTT
NA | TRBJ1-4 | TRBV6-5 | NA | CASSPGQRNEKLFF | TGTGCCAGCAGTCCCGGACAGAGAAATGAAAAACTGTTTTTT